Listed here are 13 T cell receptor beta chains from one sample, sequenced in a study of neurological immune-mediated disorders. From the 5' RACE reads, TCRdb called clonotypes with MiXCR, one entry per CDR3 protein. The sample shows tens of thousands of distinct CDR3 sequences, 3.4% of them seen only once. Sequencing used PBMCs. The origin of the receptors is a man between 40 and 49 years old with multiple sclerosis.

The table lists this clonotype with many counts. The gene calls are TRBV11-2 and TRBJ2-5; D might be TRBD2 (7 bases). V lost 5 bases and J lost 4, with 17 bases in between. This CDR3 has 15 residues. The germline V gene has CDR1 SGHAT and CDR2 FQNNGV. The CDR3 DNA sequence: TGTGCCAGCAGCCCGAGGGGGGGACTAACAGAGACCCAGTACTTC. Protein: CASSPRGGLTETQYF. The full variable domain, with the rest looked up from reference TRBV11-2 and TRBJ2-5, is EAGVAQSPRYKIIEKRQSVAFWCNPISGHATLYWYQQILGQGPKLLIQFQNNGVVDDSQLPKDRFSAERLKGVDSTLKIQPAKLEDSAVYLCASSPRGGLTETQYFGPGTRLLVL.

V and J are TRBV5-1 and TRBJ2-3, with TRBD2 matching 11 bases. Germline V gene lookup returns CDR1 SGHRS and CDR2 YFSETQ. The junction had 12 bases not matched to a gene; V was cut back by 4 bases and J by 5 bases. The CDR3 loop spans 17 amino acids. CDR3 DNA: TGCGCCAGCAGCCGCAAAACCCGGGGACTAGCGGAAGATACGCAGTATTTT. Protein: CASSRKTRGLAEDTQYF.

This clonotype has a count of ten or more. The rearrangement uses TRBV7-9 and TRBJ2-7; D possibly matches TRBD1 or TRBD2 (5 bases each). The V end lost 5 bases, the J end lost 1 base, and 18 bases lay between the germline ends. Germline V gene sequence: CDR1 SEHNR, CDR2 FQNEAQ (reference sequence). The length of the CDR3 is 16 residues. CDR3 amino acids: CASSPPPGTGSYEQYF. In nucleotides, the CDR3 is TGTGCCAGCAGCCCCCCGCCTGGGACCGGATCCTACGAGCAGTACTTC.

This clonotype has a count of ten or more. The chain is built from TRBV4-1 and TRBJ2-1; 12 bases are a match to TRBD2. This CDR3 has 16 residues. CDR1 is MGHRA and CDR2 is YSYEKL in the germline V gene. V was clipped by 1 base and J by 8 bases; unmatched bases: 6. CDR3 amino acids: CASSQGLAGEWDEQFF. The CDR3 DNA sequence: TGCGCCAGCAGCCAAGGACTAGCGGGGGAGTGGGATGAGCAGTTCTTC.

The sample holds many counts of this clonotype. The rearrangement joins TRBV7-2 to TRBJ1-1; D is unclear. CDR3 length equals 14 residues. Looked up from germline, CDR1 is SGHTA and CDR2 is FQGNSA. Trimming left V 5 bases short and J 1 base short, with 11 bases between. The CDR3 is CASSGGLRNTEAFF. CDR3 coding DNA: TGTGCCAGCAGCGGCGGGCTGAGGAACACTGAAGCTTTCTTT.

This clonotype has just one count. Since a much larger clone is just one base distant, this may be a read error. This chain connects TRBV5-1 to TRBJ2-5; D possibly corresponds to TRBD1 (5 bases). From germline, CDR1 is SGHRS and CDR2 YFSETQ. The CDR3 has 14 residues. The CDR3 DNA follows: TGCGCCAGCAGCCCGCAGACAGACCAAGCGACCCAGTACTTC. Translation: CASSPQTDQATQYF.

The chain couples TRBV9 to TRBJ2-5; D perhaps matches TRBD2 (5 bases). Germline V gives CDR1 SGDLS, CDR2 YYNGEE. This CDR3 spans 13 amino acids. The V and J ends lost 2 bases and 4 bases respectively, with 9 bases between them. For the CDR3, the DNA is TGTGCCAGCAGCGTGGGGAGCCGAGAGACCCAGTACTTC. It yields the protein CASSVGSRETQYF. Full variable domain (missing parts from reference TRBV9 and TRBJ2-5): DSGVTQTPKHLITATGQRVTLRCSPRSGDLSVYWYQQSLDQGLQFLIQYYNGEERAKGNILERFSAQQFPDLHSELNLSSLELGDSALYFCASSVGSRETQYFGPGTRLLVL.

The CDR3, as DNA: TGCGCCAGCAGCTTGGAGTTCGGACTAGGGAATTCACCCCTCCACTTT. It codes for CASSLEFGLGNSPLHF. V and J are TRBV5-1 and TRBJ1-6; unclear D gene. The CDR3 length is 16 residues. Germline values: CDR1 SGHRS, CDR2 YFSETQ. Trimming removed 0 bases at V and 7 bases at J, with 14 bases between.

This clonotype came up many times. This rearrangement joins TRBV15 to TRBJ2-1, with TRBD2 matching 10 bases. V lost 5 bases and J lost 1; bases outside the gene matches: 2. From germline, CDR1 is LNHNV and CDR2 YYDKDF (reference sequence). The CDR3 totals 15 residues. The CDR3 sequence is CATSQLAGSYNEQFF. The CDR3 nucleotides are TGTGCCACCAGCCAACTAGCGGGATCCTACAATGAGCAGTTCTTC.

This clonotype was seen at least ten times. V gene TRBV7-8 combines with J gene TRBJ2-2; 9 bases match TRBD1. This CDR3 is 17 amino acids long. J lost 7 bases, V lost 0 bases, and 9 bases had no gene match. Germline V lookup: CDR1 SGHVS, CDR2 FQNEAQ. The CDR3 protein is CASSLAPGQGYGGELFF. CDR3 coding DNA: TGTGCCAGCAGCTTAGCCCCGGGACAGGGCTATGGCGGGGAGCTGTTTTTT. Combining the CDR3 with reference TRBV7-8 and TRBJ2-2 gives the whole variable domain GAGVSQSPRYKVAKRGQDVALRCDPISGHVSLFWYQQALGQGPEFLTYFQNEAQLDKSGLPSDRFFAERPEGSVSTLKIQRTQQEDSAVYLCASSLAPGQGYGGELFFGEGSRLTVL.

This clonotype turned up a few times. The rearrangement uses TRBV20-1 and TRBJ2-3; unclear D gene. The CDR3 extends over 15 amino acids. Deletions cut 6 bases from V and 1 base from J, with 17 bases between. CDR1 is DFQATT, CDR2 SNEGSKA, per germline (reference sequence). The CDR3 coding sequence is TGCAGTGCCTTGGGCGCGGAGCTCGGCACAGATACGCAGTATTTT. Translated: CSALGAELGTDTQYF.

This clonotype has ten or more counts. The chain employs TRBV12-3 or TRBV12-4 and TRBJ1-2, with 7 nucleotides matching TRBD1. There are 15 residues in the CDR3. J lost 5 bases, V lost 6 bases, and 12 bases had no gene match. CDR3 amino acids: CASRQTGAFVYGYTF. CDR3 DNA sequence: TGTGCCAGCAGGCAAACAGGGGCGTTCGTTTATGGCTACACCTTC.

This clonotype was counted at least ten times. V and J are TRBV20-1 and TRBJ1-3; D is possibly TRBD1 (5 bases). The CDR3 totals 14 residues. The germline V and J ends were trimmed by 6 bases and 0 bases, with 12 bases remaining between them. Germline lookup yields CDR1 DFQATT and CDR2 SNEGSKA (reference sequence). CDR3 DNA: TGCAGTGCCGGAACAGGAGACTCTGGAAACACCATATATTTT. Its translation is CSAGTGDSGNTIYF.